The TCR beta chain described here comes from a study of cytomegalovirus exposure and HLA in healthy donors. Study-wide context: Falling in the Caucasian-associated ancestry cluster were 81% of around 370 genotyped donors.

Primers for the PCR totalled 60 Vbeta and 13 Jbeta. Using immunoSEQ multiplex PCR, the repertoire was profiled, and TCRdb retains in-frame clones only, with some absent. The table records about 110,000 clones, over 60% of them present only once. Regarding this clone: Its target is unknown.

The CDR3 has 17 amino acids. V lost 3 bases, J lost 4 bases, and 12 bases stayed unmatched. Germline V lookup: CDR1 KGHSH, CDR2 LQKENI. Study observations and caveats: Most TCR sequences proved rare, with some public TCRs found in many donors. The classifier, whose performance was assessed in both the original and validation cohorts, reportedly diagnosed cytomegalovirus status with high specificity and sensitivity.

The origin of this receptor is a woman between 55 and 75 years old in good health and CMV-seropositive. The V and J genes are TRBV18 and TRBJ2-1; 7 positions agree with TRBD2. Material: PBMCs. The CDR3 DNA reads as TGTGCCAGCTCACCTAGTATCCTAGCGGAAAAATACAATGAGCAGTTCTTC. It is translated as CASSPSILAEKYNEQFF.